This paragraph covers one T cell receptor beta chain sequence. This clonotype has only a few counts. The antigen it recognizes is unknown. No base-level quality is on record; no much larger clone is a single base apart. Ficoll-Paque density gradient centrifugation was used to isolate PBMCs. The source of the sample is a study of T-cell memory formation after mild COVID-19 (dated by TCRdb to about 2021). With respect to the entire study: Most TCR sequence clusters were specific to one of the two donors. T-cell clones expanding and contracting after mild COVID-19 in a couple of donors were tracked by longitudinal TCRalpha and TCRbeta repertoire sequencing. The cohort was made up of two young adult volunteers, one female and one male, who were previously healthy.

Overall results and qualifications from the work: Balanced CD4/CD8 phenotypes were observed for clones contracting from day 15 to 85, whereas a bias towards CD4+ was observed for a second wave of clones expanding from day 15 to 37. The study covered only a couple of mild cases, and larger cohorts including severe cases with pre-infection samples were considered necessary. Contracting CD4+ clones appeared mostly in the CM and EM memory subsets, whereas CD8+ clones were enriched in EMRA. The second-wave clones that peaked on day 37 were not confirmed to be SARS-CoV-2 specific. Some responding clones were detected in pre-infection memory, which suggested that pre-existing cross-reactive memory T cells had joined the SARS-CoV-2 response.

Sequencing instrument: Illumina NovaSeq 6000. TCRalpha and TCRbeta cDNA libraries were constructed by 5'RACE with constant-segment primers, with sample barcodes and unique molecular identifiers being introduced. RNA was extracted from every sample with Trizol reagent. The libraries were amplified in two PCR steps, and the second step added a second sample barcode and Illumina TruSeq adapters. Sequencing of libraries was performed on an Illumina NovaSeq with 2 x 150 bp paired-end reads. Processing in the source paper ran as follows. With migec v1.2.7, reads were demultiplexed and then collapsed into UMI-guided consensus sequences. Using mixcr v2.1.11, UMI consensuses were aligned to TRA and TRB V and J templates and then assembled into clonotypes. Clonotypes were classified as expanded or contracted when called significant by both edgeR and NoisET, with noise models trained on biological replicates. For edgeR calls, the thresholds were a false discovery rate-adjusted p below 0.01 and a log2 fold-change of 1. As an exploratory analysis of dynamics, max-normalized trajectories of the 1000 most abundant clonotypes were examined by PCA with hierarchical clustering. The CD4 or CD8 phenotype of responding clones was assigned using the separately sequenced CD4+ and CD8+ repertoires. The public reads were reprocessed in TCRdb via fastp at Q25 and MiXCR, keeping in-frame beta chains. Every entry covers one CDR3 protein and lists the most common genes and DNA from its rows. TCRdb, not the authors, supplied the V and J calls. The sample profile shows approximately 340,000 distinct CDR3 sequences; 15% of them were found once. 20% to 25% of the sample is taken by the ten largest.

Cut back by 7 bases and 5 bases, the V and J ends lie 19 bases apart. From the germline V gene (reference sequence), CDR1 is SGHNT and CDR2 is YYREEE. The CDR3 covers 14 residues, taking in both the cysteine and the phenylalanine. The only DNA kept is the CDR3, 42 bases in frame from the first base. The rearranged chain carries TRBV5-4 and TRBJ2-7; TRBD2 might be the D gene, on 6 matching bases. This sequence was found in a man younger than 35 who had mild COVID-19 (a few samples of this study predate the infection). The sample titles of this study are shuffled in the database, so cell type and time point are left out; the donor was told from shared clones. Sequencing was carried out using PBMCs or a T cell subset sorted from them (not recorded which). The CDR3 sequence is CASAGGVPPHEQYF. The DNA sequence reads TGTGCCAGCGCCGGGGGAGTCCCTCCCCACGAGCAGTACTTC.